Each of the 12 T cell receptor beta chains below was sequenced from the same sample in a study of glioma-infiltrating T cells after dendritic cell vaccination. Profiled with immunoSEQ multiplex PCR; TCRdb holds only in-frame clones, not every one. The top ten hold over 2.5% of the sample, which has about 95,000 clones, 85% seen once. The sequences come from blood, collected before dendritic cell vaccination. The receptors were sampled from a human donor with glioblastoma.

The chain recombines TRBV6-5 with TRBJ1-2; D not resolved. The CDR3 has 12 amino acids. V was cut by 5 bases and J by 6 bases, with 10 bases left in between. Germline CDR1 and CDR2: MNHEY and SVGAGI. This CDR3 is CASSSPPHGYTF. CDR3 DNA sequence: TGTGCCAGCAGTAGCCCCCCTCATGGCTACACCTTC.

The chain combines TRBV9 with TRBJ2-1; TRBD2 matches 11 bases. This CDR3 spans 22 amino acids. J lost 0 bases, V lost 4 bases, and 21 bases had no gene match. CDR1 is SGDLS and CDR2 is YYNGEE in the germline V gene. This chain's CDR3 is CASSLTVSTGTSGRSSYNEQFF. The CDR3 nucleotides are TGTGCCAGCAGCCTAACAGTATCAACCGGGACTAGCGGCCGCAGCTCCTACAATGAGCAGTTCTTC. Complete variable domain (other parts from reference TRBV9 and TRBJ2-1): DSGVTQTPKHLITATGQRVTLRCSPRSGDLSVYWYQQSLDQGLQFLIQYYNGEERAKGNILERFSAQQFPDLHSELNLSSLELGDSALYFCASSLTVSTGTSGRSSYNEQFFGPGTRLTVL.

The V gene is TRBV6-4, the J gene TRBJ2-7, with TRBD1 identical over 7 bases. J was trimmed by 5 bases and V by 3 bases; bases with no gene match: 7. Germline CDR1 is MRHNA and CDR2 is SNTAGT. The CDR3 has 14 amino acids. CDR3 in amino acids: CASSERTGSNEQYF. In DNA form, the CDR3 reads TGTGCCAGCAGTGAAAGGACAGGTAGCAACGAGCAGTACTTC.

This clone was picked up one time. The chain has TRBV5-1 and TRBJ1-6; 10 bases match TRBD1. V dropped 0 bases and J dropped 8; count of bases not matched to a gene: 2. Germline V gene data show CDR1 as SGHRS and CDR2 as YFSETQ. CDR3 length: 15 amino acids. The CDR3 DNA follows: TGCGCCAGCAGCTTGGAGGGGACAGGGGATTCACCCCTCCACTTT. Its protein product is CASSLEGTGDSPLHF. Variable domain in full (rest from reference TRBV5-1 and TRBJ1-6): KAGVTQTPRYLIKTRGQQVTLSCSPISGHRSVSWYQQTPGQGLQFLFEYFSETQRNKGNFPGRFSGRQFSNSRSEMNVSTLELGDSALYLCASSLEGTGDSPLHFGNGTRLTVT.

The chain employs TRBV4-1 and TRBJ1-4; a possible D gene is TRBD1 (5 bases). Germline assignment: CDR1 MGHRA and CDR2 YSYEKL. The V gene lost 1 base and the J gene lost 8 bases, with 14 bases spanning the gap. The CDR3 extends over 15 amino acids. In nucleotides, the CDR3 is TGCGCCAGCAGCCAAGGTGGAGGGGTACGCGAAAAACTGTTTTTT. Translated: CASSQGGGVREKLFF.

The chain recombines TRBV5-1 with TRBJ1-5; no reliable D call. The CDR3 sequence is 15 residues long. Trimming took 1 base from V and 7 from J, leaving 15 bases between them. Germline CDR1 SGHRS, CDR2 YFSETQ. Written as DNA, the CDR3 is TGCGCCAGCAGCTTGTACAGTCCCACAATCCAGCCCCAGCATTTT. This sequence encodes CASSLYSPTIQPQHF.

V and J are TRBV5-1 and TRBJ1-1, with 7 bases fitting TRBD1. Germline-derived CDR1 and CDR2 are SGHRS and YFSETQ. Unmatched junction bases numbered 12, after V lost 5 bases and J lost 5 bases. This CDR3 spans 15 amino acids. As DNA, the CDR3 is TGCGCCAGCAGGTCGTCACAGGGGATGGGAACTGAAGCTTTCTTT. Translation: CASRSSQGMGTEAFF.

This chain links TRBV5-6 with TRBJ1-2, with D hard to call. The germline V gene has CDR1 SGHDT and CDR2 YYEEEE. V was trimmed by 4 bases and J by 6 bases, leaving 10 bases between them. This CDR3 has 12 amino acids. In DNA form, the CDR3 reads TGTGCCAGCAGCCGGAGGACGGATGGCTACACCTTC. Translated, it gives CASSRRTDGYTF. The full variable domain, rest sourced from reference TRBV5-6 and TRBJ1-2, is DAGVTQSPTHLIKTRGQQVTLRCSPKSGHDTVSWYQQALGQGPQFIFQYYEEEERQRGNFPDRFSGHQFPNYSSELNVNALLLGDSALYLCASSRRTDGYTFGSGTRLTVV.

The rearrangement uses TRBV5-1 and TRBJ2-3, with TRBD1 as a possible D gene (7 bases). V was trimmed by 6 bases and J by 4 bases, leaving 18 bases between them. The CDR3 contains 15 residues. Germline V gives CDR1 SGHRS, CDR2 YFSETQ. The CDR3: CASTPGGQGPDTQYF. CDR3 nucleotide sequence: TGCGCCAGCACCCCAGGGGGGCAAGGCCCAGATACGCAGTATTTT. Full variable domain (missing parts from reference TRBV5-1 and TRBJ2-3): KAGVTQTPRYLIKTRGQQVTLSCSPISGHRSVSWYQQTPGQGLQFLFEYFSETQRNKGNFPGRFSGRQFSNSRSEMNVSTLELGDSALYLCASTPGGQGPDTQYFGPGTRLTVL.

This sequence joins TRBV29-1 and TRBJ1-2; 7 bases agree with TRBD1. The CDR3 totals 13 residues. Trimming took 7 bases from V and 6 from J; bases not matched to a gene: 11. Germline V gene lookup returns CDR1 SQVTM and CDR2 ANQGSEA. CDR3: CSGIAGGSHGYTF. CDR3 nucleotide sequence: TGCAGCGGGATAGCAGGGGGAAGCCATGGCTACACCTTC. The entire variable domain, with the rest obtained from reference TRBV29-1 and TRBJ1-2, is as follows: SAVISQKPSRDICQRGTSLTIQCQVDSQVTMMFWYRQQPGQSLTLIATANQGSEATYESGFVIDKFPISRPNLTFSTLTVSNMSPEDSSIYLCSGIAGGSHGYTFGSGTRLTVV.

The CDR3 sequence: CASSEGGSSYEQYF. The CDR3 coding sequence is TGTGCCAGCAGTGAGGGGGGGAGCTCCTACGAGCAGTACTTC. J is TRBJ2-7 and V is TRBV6-6, with D tentatively TRBD2 (7 bases). This CDR3 comprises 14 residues. V was clipped by 5 bases and J by 0 bases, with 11 bases between them. CDR1 is MNHNY and CDR2 is SVGAGI in the germline V gene (reference sequence).

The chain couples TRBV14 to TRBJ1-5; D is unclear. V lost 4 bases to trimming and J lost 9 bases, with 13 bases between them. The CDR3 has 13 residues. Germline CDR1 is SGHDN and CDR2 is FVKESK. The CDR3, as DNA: TGTGCCAGCAGCCCCGGGAGGGAGCTGCCCCAGCATTTT. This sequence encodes CASSPGRELPQHF.